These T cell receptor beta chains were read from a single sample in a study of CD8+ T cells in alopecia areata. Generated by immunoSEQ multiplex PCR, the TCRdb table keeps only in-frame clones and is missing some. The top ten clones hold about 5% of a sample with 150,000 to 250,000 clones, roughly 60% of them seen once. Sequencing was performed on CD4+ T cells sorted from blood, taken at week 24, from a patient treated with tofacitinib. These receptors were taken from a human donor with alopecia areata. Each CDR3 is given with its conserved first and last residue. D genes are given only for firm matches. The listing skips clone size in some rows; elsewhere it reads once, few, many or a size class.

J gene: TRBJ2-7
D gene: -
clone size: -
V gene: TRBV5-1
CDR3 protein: CASSDGSGANYEQYF
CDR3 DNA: TGCGCCAGCAGCGACGGTTCGGGGGCTAACTACGAGCAGTACTTC

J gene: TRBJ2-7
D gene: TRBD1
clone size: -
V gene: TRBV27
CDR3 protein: CASSYRKGQGTYEQYF
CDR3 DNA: TGTGCCAGCAGTTACCGGAAGGGACAGGGAACCTACGAGCAGTACTTC

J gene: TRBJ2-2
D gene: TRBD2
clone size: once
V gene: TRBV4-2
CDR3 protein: CASSQRLAGANTGELFF
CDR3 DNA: TGTGCCAGCAGCCAACGACTAGCGGGGGCGAACACCGGGGAGCTGTTTTTT

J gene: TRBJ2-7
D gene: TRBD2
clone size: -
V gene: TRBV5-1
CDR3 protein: CASSLSSGSYEQYF
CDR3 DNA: TGCGCCAGCAGCTTAAGTAGCGGGTCCTACGAGCAGTACTTC

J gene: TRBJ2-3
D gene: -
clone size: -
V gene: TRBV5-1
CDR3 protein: CASSLLTPATDTQYF
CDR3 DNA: TGCGCCAGCAGCTTACTGACACCGGCCACAGATACGCAGTATTTT

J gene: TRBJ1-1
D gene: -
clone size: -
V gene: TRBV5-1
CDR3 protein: CASSFPGSTEAFF
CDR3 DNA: TGCGCCAGCAGCTTCCCGGGATCCACTGAAGCTTTCTTT

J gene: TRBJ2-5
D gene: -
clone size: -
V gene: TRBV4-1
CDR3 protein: CASSQEQGTSETQYF
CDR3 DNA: TGCGCCAGCAGCCAAGAACAGGGTACCTCGGAGACCCAGTACTTC

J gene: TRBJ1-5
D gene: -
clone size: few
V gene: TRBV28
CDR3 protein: CASSGSMINQPQHF
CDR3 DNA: TGTGCCAGCAGTGGGAGCATGATCAATCAGCCCCAGCATTTT

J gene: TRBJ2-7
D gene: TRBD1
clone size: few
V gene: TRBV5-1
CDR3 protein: CASSLALDRGGEQYF
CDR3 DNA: TGCGCCAGCAGCTTGGCCCTGGACAGGGGAGGAGAGCAGTACTTC

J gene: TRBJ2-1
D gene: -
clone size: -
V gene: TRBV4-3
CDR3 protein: CASSQAGLSYNEQFF
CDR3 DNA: TGCGCCAGCAGCCAAGCGGGCCTCTCCTACAATGAGCAGTTCTTC

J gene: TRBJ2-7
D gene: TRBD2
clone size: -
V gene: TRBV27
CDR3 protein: CASSPDLRTSYYEQYF
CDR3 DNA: TGTGCCAGCAGTCCAGACTTGCGGACTAGCTACTACGAGCAGTACTTC

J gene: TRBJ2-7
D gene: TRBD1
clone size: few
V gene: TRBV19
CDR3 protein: CASSPHRGQYF
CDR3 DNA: TGTGCCAGTAGTCCTCACAGGGGGCAGTACTTC

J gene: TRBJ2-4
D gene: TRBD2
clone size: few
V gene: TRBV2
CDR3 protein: CASSEGLAGRLAKNIQYF
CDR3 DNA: TGTGCCAGCAGTGAAGGGCTAGCGGGGAGATTAGCCAAAAACATTCAGTACTTC

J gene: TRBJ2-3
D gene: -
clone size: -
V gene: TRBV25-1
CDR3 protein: CASSESRWGAGDTQYF
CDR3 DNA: TGTGCCAGCAGTGAATCTAGGTGGGGGGCTGGCGATACGCAGTATTTT

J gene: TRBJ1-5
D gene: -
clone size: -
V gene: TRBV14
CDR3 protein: CASSQGDQPQHF
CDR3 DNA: TGTGCCAGCAGTCAAGGGGATCAGCCCCAGCATTTT

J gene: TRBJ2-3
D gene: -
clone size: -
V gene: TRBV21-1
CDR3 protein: CASSRRPAGTDTQYF
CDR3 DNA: TGTGCCAGCAGCAGACGACCCGCGGGCACAGATACGCAGTATTTT

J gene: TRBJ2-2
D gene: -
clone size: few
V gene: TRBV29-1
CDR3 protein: CSVDRDTGELFF
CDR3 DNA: TGCAGCGTTGACAGGGACACCGGGGAGCTGTTTTTT

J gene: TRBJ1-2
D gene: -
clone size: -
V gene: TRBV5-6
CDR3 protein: CASSLSPVHGYTF
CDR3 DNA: TGTGCCAGCAGCTTATCTCCCGTTCATGGCTACACCTTC

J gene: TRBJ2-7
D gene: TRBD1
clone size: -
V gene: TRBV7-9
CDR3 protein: CASSPRFRDRDDEQYF
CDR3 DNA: TGTGCCAGCAGCCCTCGGTTCCGAGACAGGGACGACGAGCAGTACTTC

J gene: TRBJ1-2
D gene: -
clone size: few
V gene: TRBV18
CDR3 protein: CASSPNIANYGYTF
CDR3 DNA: TGTGCCAGCTCACCTAACATCGCTAACTATGGCTACACCTTC

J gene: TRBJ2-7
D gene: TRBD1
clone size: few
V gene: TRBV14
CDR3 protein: CASSHDRGPYEQYF
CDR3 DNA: TGTGCCAGCAGCCATGACAGGGGCCCATACGAGCAGTACTTC

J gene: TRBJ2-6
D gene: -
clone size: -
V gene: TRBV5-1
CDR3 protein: CASSLSSDSGANVLTF
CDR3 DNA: TGCGCCAGCAGCTTGTCAAGCGACTCTGGGGCCAACGTCCTGACTTTC

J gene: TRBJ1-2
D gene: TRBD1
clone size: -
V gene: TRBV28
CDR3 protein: CASRTGAVGYTF
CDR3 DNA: TGTGCCAGCAGGACAGGGGCGGTTGGCTACACCTTC

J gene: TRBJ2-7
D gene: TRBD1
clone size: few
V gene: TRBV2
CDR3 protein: CARKGDRSHEQYF
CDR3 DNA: TGTGCCAGAAAAGGGGACAGGTCCCACGAGCAGTACTTC

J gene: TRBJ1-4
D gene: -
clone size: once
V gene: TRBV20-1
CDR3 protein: CSARNEKLFF
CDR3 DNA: TGCAGTGCTCGGAATGAAAAACTGTTTTTT

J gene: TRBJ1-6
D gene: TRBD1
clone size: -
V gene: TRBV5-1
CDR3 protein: CASSPRTGNSPLHF
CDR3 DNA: TGCGCCAGCAGCCCGAGGACAGGCAATTCACCCCTCCACTTT

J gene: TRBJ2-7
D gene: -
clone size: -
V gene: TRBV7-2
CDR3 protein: CASSLGSLRYEQYF
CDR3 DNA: TGTGCCAGCAGCTTGGGCAGCCTCCGCTACGAGCAGTACTTC

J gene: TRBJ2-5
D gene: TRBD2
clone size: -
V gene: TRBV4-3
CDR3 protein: CASSQGEGETQYF
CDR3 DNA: TGCGCCAGCAGCCAAGGGGAGGGAGAGACCCAGTACTTC

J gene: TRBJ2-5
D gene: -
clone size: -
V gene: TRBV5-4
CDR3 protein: CASSPAPGAGETQYF
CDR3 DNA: TGTGCCAGCAGCCCGGCACCGGGGGCGGGGGAGACCCAGTACTTC

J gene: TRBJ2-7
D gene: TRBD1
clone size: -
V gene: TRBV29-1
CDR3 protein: CSASLGQAGEQYF
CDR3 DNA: TGCAGCGCCTCCCTGGGACAGGCAGGTGAGCAGTACTTC

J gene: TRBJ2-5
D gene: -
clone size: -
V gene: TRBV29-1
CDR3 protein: CSVLASPQETQYF
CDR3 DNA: TGCAGCGTTCTGGCTTCGCCCCAAGAGACCCAGTACTTC

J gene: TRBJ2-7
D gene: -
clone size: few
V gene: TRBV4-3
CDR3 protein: CASSQETASTYEQYF
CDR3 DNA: TGCGCCAGCAGCCAAGAAACGGCCAGTACCTACGAGCAGTACTTC

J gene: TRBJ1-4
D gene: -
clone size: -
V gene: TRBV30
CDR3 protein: CAWSVQGAVEKLFF
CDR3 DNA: TGTGCCTGGAGCGTACAGGGAGCGGTTGAAAAACTGTTTTTT

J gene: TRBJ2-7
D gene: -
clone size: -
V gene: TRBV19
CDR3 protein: CASSKRLEGHEQYF
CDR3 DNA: TGTGCCAGTAGTAAGAGACTTGAGGGGCACGAGCAGTACTTC

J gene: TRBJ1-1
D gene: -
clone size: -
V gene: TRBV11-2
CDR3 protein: CASSSIREAFF
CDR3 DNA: TGTGCCAGCAGCTCGATCCGGGAGGCTTTCTTT

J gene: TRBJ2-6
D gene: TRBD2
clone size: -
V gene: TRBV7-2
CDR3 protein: CASSLGAGVLSGANVLTF
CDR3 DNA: TGTGCCAGCAGCTTAGGAGCGGGAGTACTCTCTGGGGCCAACGTCCTGACTTTC

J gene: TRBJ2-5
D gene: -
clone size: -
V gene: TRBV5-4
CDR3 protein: CASRGHPEETQYF
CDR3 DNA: TGTGCCAGCAGGGGACACCCCGAAGAGACCCAGTACTTC

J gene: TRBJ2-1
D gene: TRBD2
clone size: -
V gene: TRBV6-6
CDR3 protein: CASSYGSGGYNEQFF
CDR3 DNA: TGTGCCAGCAGTTACGGGTCGGGGGGCTACAATGAGCAGTTCTTC

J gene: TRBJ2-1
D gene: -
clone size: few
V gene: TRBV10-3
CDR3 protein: CAISEAEKAGNEQFF
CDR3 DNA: TGTGCCATCAGTGAGGCCGAGAAGGCGGGCAATGAGCAGTTCTTC

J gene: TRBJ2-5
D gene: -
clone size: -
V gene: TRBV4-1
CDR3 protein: CASSQDPRETQYF
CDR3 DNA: TGCGCCAGCAGCCAAGATCCTAGAGAGACCCAGTACTTC

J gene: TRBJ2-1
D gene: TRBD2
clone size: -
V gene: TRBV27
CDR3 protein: CASRGLASSYNEQFF
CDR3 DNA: TGTGCCAGCCGCGGACTAGCGAGCTCCTACAATGAGCAGTTCTTC

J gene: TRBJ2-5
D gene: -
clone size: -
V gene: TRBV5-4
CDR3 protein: CASSLEGQETQYF
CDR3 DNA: TGTGCCAGCAGCTTGGAAGGCCAAGAGACCCAGTACTTC

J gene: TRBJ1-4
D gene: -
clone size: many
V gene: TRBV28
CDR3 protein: CASSRSGTQNEKLFF
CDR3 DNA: TGTGCCAGCAGCAGATCCGGGACTCAGAATGAAAAACTGTTTTTT

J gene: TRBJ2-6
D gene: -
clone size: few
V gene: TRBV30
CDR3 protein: CAWMQGPSGANVLTF
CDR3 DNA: TGTGCCTGGATGCAGGGTCCCTCTGGGGCCAACGTCCTGACTTTC

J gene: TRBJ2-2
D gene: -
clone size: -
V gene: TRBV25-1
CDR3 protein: CASSEHRASTGELFF
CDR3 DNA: TGTGCCAGCAGTGAACACAGGGCGAGCACCGGGGAGCTGTTTTTT

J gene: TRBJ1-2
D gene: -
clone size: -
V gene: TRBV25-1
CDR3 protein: CASSDSGQVYGYTF
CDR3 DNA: TGTGCCAGCAGTGATTCTGGACAAGTTTATGGCTACACCTTC

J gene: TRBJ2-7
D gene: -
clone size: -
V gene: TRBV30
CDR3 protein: CAWSLQGKGSEQYF
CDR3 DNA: TGTGCCTGGAGTTTACAGGGTAAGGGCAGCGAGCAGTACTTC

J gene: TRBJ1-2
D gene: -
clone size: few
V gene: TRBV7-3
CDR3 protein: CASSLGQRDSGYTF
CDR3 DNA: TGTGCCAGCAGCTTGGGGCAGCGTGACAGCGGCTACACCTTC

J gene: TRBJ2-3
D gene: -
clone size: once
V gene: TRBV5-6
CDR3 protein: CASSSSKGTDTQYF
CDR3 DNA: TGTGCCAGCAGCTCCTCGAAGGGCACAGATACGCAGTATTTT

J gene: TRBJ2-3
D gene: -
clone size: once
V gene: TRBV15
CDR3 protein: CATSRDQGAISTDTQYF
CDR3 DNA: TGTGCCACCAGCAGAGATCAAGGGGCAATTAGCACAGATACGCAGTATTTT

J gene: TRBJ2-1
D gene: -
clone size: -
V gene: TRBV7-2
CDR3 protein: CASSFRRGPMNEQFF
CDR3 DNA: TGTGCCAGCAGCTTCCGCAGGGGCCCTATGAATGAGCAGTTCTTC

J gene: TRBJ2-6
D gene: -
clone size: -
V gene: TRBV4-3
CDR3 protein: CASSRTSGIGANVLTF
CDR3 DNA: TGCGCCAGCAGCCGCACCTCAGGGATCGGGGCCAACGTCCTGACTTTC

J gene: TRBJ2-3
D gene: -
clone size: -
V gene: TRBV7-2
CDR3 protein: CASSITSPPDTQYF
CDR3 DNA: TGTGCCAGCAGCATTACTAGCCCTCCAGATACGCAGTATTTT

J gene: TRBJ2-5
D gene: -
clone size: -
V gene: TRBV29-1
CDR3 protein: CSARRAGQETQYF
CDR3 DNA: TGCAGCGCCCGAAGGGCAGGACAAGAGACCCAGTACTTC